This TCR beta chain was retrieved from a study of shared clonotypes between healthy human individuals. Germline CDR1 is SGHDT and CDR2 is YYEEEE. There are 16 residues in the CDR3. With V trimmed by 2 bases and J by 4 bases, 9 bases remained unmatched. Splitting of each subset's genomic DNA was done evenly across several immunoSEQ plates. Per the original methods: ImmunoSEQ sequences covered only the junction and lacked quality scores; filtering therefore differed. Generated by immunoSEQ multiplex PCR, the TCRdb table keeps only in-frame clones and is missing some. V and J calls and clone size follow that table, whereas D and trimming were derived from the DNA. The sample includes more than 2,000,000 clones, approximately 95% of them seen just once. In the case of this clone: Its antigen is unknown.

Broader study findings: Against clonotypes common to all four donors, non-shared ones had lower generation probabilities.

The specimen sequenced was naive CD4+ T cells from PBMCs. Indicated subset: CD45RA+ positively selected. This clonotype was obtained from a man younger than 30 in good health. Some clones in this sample may be carry-over from other donors' samples. The chain combines TRBV5-6 with TRBJ2-1; 7 bases line up with TRBD2. This CDR3 is CASSLVALARYNEQFF. Here the CDR3 DNA reads TGTGCCAGCAGCTTAGTGGCACTAGCGAGATACAATGAGCAGTTCTTC.